Listed here are 9 T cell receptor beta chains from one sample, sequenced in a study of control samples from healthy donors and cancer patients. The assay was immunoSEQ multiplex PCR, and TCRdb's table has in-frame clones only and misses some. The sample carries about 150,000 clones, 90% to 95% recorded once. Sequencing was done on a sample of blood. These receptors came from a woman aged 40 to 50 in good health.

The V call is TRBV9, the J call TRBJ1-2; perhaps TRBD1 as D (5 bases). In germline, CDR1 is SGDLS, CDR2 YYNGEE. V shed 4 bases and J shed 0 bases, with 16 bases lying between them. The CDR3 sequence is 16 residues long. CDR3 loop: CASSPQGQGANYGYTF. The CDR3 DNA reads as TGTGCCAGCAGCCCCCAAGGGCAGGGAGCTAACTATGGCTACACCTTC.

The rearrangement uses TRBV6-1 and TRBJ2-1, with D possibly TRBD1 on 5 matching bases. Trimming shortened V by 3 bases and J by 3 bases, and 6 bases separated the two germline ends. The CDR3 sequence is 13 residues long. CDR1 is MNHNS, CDR2 SASEGT, per germline. The CDR3 bases are TGTGCCAGCAGTGACAGGGACTACAATGAGCAGTTCTTC. This translates into CASSDRDYNEQFF.

The rearrangement uses TRBV2 and TRBJ2-7, with D hard to call. This CDR3 region has 12 residues. Germline V gene data show CDR1 as SNHLY and CDR2 as FYNNEI. This CDR3 is CAAGSGRYEQYF. CDR3 DNA: TGTGCAGCCGGGTCCGGTCGATACGAGCAGTACTTC.

The chain carries TRBV30 and TRBJ1-1; D is uncertain. The germline CDR1 and CDR2 sequences are GTSNPN and SVGIG (reference sequence). V was cut by 0 bases and J by 11 bases, with 13 bases left in between. CDR3 length equals 12 residues. The CDR3 bases are TGTGCCTGGAGTGTCTCCCTCCCCGAGGCTTTCTTT. This encodes CAWSVSLPEAFF.

This chain joins TRBV12-5 and TRBJ1-5; possibly TRBD1 for D (6 bases). Trimming shortened V by 1 base and J by 0 bases, and 13 bases separated the two germline ends. Germline CDR1 is LGHNT and CDR2 is FRNRAP. This CDR3 region has 17 residues. The CDR3 loop is CASGLGGQKSSNQPQHF. CDR3 nucleotides: TGTGCTAGTGGTTTGGGAGGACAGAAAAGTAGCAATCAGCCCCAGCATTTT.

V is TRBV19 and J is TRBJ2-3; 8 positions agree with TRBD2. CDR1 LNHDA and CDR2 SQIVND come from the germline V gene (reference sequence). The V gene end was trimmed by 10 bases and the J gene end by 4 bases; junction bases not matched to a gene: 16. The CDR3 runs to 16 residues. The CDR3 nucleotides are TGTGCCACTCTAGACCCCGGGACTAGAGGCGCAGATACGCAGTATTTT. The encoded protein is CATLDPGTRGADTQYF.

This chain uses TRBV12-5 with TRBJ2-3; 7 positions match TRBD1. The CDR3 length is 14 residues. Germline V lookup: CDR1 LGHNT, CDR2 FRNRAP. V lost 7 bases to trimming and J lost 4 bases; unmatched junction nucleotides: 8. CDR3 region: CASDTGVLPDTQYF. CDR3 in DNA: TGTGCTAGTGACACAGGGGTGTTGCCAGATACGCAGTATTTT.

The chain joins TRBV19 to TRBJ1-2; D remains unclear. Germline V gene data show CDR1 as LNHDA and CDR2 as SQIVND (reference sequence). Trimming pared 6 bases from V and 1 base from J, leaving 18 bases between. This CDR3 has 16 residues. The CDR3 nucleotides are TGTGCCAGTAGCCCTTTCAGGACGCTTAATAACTATGGCTACACCTTC. Translation: CASSPFRTLNNYGYTF.

This clone is a singleton in its sample. V gene TRBV9 combines with J gene TRBJ1-1, with D hard to call. The CDR3 consists of 13 residues. Germline V gives CDR1 SGDLS, CDR2 YYNGEE. V was clipped by 0 bases and J by 10 bases, with 13 bases between them. CDR3 nucleotide sequence: TGTGCCAGCAGCGTAGGTCTATGGGGTGGAGCTTTCTTT. The encoded protein is CASSVGLWGGAFF.